The entry below describes one T cell receptor beta chain. What it binds is not known. This record comes from a study of CD8+ T cells in alopecia areata. Study summary: Administration of oral tofacitinib to treated patients was at 5 to 10 mg twice daily.

Sequencing used cDNA as its template, made by extracting RNA and reverse transcribing it. The data were produced by immunoSEQ multiplex PCR, yet TCRdb's version contains in-frame clones alone and is incomplete. The profile shows fewer than 250,000 clones, 50% to 60% of them singletons. Study conclusions and caveats: It was less clear whether patients shared TCRs than it was in mice, possibly because of HLA.

CDR3 length: 17 residues. V dropped 4 bases and J dropped 5; count of bases not matched to a gene: 8. Looked up from germline, CDR1 is SGHAT and CDR2 is FQNNGV. The source material was CD4+ T cells sorted from blood, sampled at week 0. The J gene is TRBJ2-3, the V gene TRBV11-2, with 14 bases identical to TRBD2. The TCR comes from a human donor with alopecia areata. CDR3 sequence reads: CASSSPLTSGRGDTQYF. In nucleotides, the CDR3 is TGTGCCAGCAGCTCTCCCTTGACTAGCGGGAGGGGAGATACGCAGTATTTT.